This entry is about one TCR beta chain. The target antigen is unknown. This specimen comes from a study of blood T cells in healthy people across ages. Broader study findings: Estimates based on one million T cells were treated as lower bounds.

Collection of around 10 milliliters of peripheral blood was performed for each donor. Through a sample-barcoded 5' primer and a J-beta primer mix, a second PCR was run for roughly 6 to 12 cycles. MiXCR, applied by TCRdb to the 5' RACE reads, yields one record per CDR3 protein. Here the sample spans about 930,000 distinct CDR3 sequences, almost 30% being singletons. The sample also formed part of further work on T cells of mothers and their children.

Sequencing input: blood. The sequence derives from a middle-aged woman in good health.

In DNA, the CDR3 is TGTGCCAGCAGCCCCCCCCGGGGTTGGAACGAGCAGTACTTC. Amino acid sequence: CASSPPRGWNEQYF. The chain is built from TRBV7-2 and TRBJ2-7; tentative D call: TRBD2 (5 bases). CDR1 is SGHTA, CDR2 FQGNSA, per germline. Trimming removed 5 bases at V and 5 bases at J, with 16 bases between. CDR3 length equals 14 residues.